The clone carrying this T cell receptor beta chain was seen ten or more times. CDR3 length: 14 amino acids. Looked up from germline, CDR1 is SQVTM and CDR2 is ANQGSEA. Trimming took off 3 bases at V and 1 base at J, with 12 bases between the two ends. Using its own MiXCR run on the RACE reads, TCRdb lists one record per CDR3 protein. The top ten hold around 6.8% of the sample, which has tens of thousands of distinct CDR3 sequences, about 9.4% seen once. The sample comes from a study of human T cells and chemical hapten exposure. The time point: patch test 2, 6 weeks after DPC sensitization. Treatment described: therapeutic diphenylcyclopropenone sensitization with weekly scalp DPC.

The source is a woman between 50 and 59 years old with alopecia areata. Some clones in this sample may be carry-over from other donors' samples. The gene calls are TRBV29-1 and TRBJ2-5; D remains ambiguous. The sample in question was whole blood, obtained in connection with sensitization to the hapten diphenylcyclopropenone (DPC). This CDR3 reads CSVEDSRAQETQYF. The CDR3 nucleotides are TGCAGCGTTGAGGATTCTAGGGCCCAAGAGACCCAGTACTTC.